This T cell receptor beta chain was captured in a study of blood T cell repertoires in COVID-19. Across the whole study: The analysed material was cDNA or gDNA that came from T cells, B-cell-depleted T cells, or PBMCs.

Per the authors' pipeline: Quantification of nucleated cells was approximated via reference gene primer amplification. Generated by immunoSEQ multiplex PCR, the TCRdb table keeps only in-frame clones and is missing some. The V and J calls and clone size come from that table; D and trimming were worked out from the DNA. The table has 150,000 to 200,000 clones, 80% to 90% seen once. V trimming: 6 bases; J trimming: 3 bases; junction bases outside the gene matches: 9. CDR3 length: 15 residues. The V gene's germline CDR1 is LGHDT and CDR2 YNNKEL (reference sequence). The V call is TRBV3-1 (or the pseudogene TRBV3-2), the J call TRBJ2-3, with 7 bases matching TRBD2. Sequencing was carried out using peripheral blood. The TCR sequence derives from a man aged 70 or older with active or convalescent COVID-19. CDR3 bases: TGTGCCAGCAGTCGGAGGGAGGGCCGTACAGATACGCAGTATTTT. This gives the protein CASSRREGRTDTQYF.